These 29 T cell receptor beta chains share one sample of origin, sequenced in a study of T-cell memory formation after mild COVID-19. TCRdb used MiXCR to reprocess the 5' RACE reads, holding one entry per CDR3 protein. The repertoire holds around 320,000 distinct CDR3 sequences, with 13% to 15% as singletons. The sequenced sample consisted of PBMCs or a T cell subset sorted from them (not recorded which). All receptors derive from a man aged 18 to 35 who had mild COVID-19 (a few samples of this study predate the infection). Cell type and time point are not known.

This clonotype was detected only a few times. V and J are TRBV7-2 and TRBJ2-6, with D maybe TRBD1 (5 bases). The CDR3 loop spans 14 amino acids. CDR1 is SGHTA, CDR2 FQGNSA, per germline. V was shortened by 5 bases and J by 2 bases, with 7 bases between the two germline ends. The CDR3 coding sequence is TGTGCCAGCAGCCCCAGGGCTGGGGCCAACGTCCTGACTTTC. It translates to CASSPRAGANVLTF. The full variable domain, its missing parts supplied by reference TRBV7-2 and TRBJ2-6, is GAGVSQSPSNKVTEKGKDVELRCDPISGHTALYWYRQSLGQGLEFLIYFQGNSAPDKSGLPSDRFSAERTGGSVSTLTIQRTQQEDSAVYLCASSPRAGANVLTFGAGSRLTVL.

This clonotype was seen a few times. CDR3 bases: TGTGCCAGCAGGGGCACAGTTTATATGAACACTGAAGCTTTCTTT. It is translated as CASRGTVYMNTEAFF. This chain joins TRBV27 and TRBJ1-1; D is undetermined. Trimming took off 6 bases at V and 0 bases at J, with 14 bases between the two ends. CDR1 MNHEY and CDR2 SMNVEV come from the germline V gene (reference sequence). There are 15 residues in the CDR3.

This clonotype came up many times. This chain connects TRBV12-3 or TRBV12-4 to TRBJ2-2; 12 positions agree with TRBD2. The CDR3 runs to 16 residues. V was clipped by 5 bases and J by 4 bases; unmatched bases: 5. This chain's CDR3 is CASSPSGGARTGELFF. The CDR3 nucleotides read TGTGCCAGCAGTCCTAGCGGGGGGGCTCGCACCGGGGAGCTGTTTTTT.

This CDR3 is CASSGQGHQPQHF. The CDR3 DNA reads TGTGCCAGCAGTGGGCAGGGCCATCAGCCCCAGCATTTT. The chain couples TRBV12-3 or TRBV12-4 to TRBJ1-5; a weak D match, TRBD1 (5 bases). V was pared by 5 bases and J by 5 bases, with 10 bases between. CDR3 size: 13 residues.

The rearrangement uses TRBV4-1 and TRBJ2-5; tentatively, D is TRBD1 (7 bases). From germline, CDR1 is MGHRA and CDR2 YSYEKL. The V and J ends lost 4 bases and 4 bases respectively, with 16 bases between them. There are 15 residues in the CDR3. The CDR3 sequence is CASSRTGEARETQYF. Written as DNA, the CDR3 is TGCGCCAGCAGCCGCACAGGGGAGGCTCGAGAGACCCAGTACTTC.

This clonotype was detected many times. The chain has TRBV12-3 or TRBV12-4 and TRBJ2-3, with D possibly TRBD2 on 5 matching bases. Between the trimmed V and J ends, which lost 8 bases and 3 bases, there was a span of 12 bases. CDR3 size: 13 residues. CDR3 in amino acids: CASAIGSTDTQYF. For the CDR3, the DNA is TGTGCCAGCGCCATAGGGAGTACAGATACGCAGTATTTT.

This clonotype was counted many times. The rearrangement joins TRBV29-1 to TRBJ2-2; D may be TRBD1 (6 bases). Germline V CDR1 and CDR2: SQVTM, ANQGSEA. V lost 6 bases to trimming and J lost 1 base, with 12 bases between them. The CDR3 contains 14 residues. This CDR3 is CSVSGVLNTGELFF. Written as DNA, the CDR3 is TGCAGCGTCTCAGGGGTTTTGAACACCGGGGAGCTGTTTTTT.

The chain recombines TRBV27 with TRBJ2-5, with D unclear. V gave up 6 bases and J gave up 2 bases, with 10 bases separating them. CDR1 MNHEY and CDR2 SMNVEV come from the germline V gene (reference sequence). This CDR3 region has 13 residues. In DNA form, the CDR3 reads TGTGCCAGCAGGCTTCTAGAGCAAGAGACCCAGTACTTC. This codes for CASRLLEQETQYF.

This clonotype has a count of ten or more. The CDR3 reads CASSPLAPGALAKNIQYF. The CDR3 DNA follows: TGTGCCAGCTCACCACTGGCGCCAGGAGCACTAGCCAAAAACATTCAGTACTTC. The chain joins TRBV18 to TRBJ2-4, with unresolved D. This CDR3 has 18 amino acids. Germline V gene sequence: CDR1 KGHSH, CDR2 LQKENI. V was pared by 1 base and J by 0 bases, with 16 bases between.

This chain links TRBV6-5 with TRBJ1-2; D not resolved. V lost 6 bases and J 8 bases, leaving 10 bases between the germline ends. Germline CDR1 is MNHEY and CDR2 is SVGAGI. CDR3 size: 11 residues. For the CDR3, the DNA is TGTGCCAGCAGGCGGGAACAGGGCTACACCTTC. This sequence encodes CASRREQGYTF.

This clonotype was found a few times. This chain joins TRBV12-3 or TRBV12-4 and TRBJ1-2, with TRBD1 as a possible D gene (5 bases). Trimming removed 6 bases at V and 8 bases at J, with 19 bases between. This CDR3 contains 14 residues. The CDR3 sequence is CASSPVGVRRGYTF. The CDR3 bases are TGTGCCAGCAGCCCTGTAGGGGTGAGAAGGGGCTACACCTTC.

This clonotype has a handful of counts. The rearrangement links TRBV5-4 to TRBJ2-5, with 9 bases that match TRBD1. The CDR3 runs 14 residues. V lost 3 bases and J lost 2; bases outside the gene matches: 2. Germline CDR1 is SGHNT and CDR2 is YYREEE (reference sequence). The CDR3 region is CASSSGTGQETQYF. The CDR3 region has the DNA TGTGCCAGCAGCTCCGGGACAGGGCAAGAGACCCAGTACTTC.

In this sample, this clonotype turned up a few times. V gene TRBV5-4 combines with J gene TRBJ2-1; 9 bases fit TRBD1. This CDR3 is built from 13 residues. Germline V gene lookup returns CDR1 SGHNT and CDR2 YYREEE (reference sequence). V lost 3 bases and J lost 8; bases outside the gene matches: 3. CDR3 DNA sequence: TGTGCCAGCAGCTCGGGACAGGGCGATGAGCAGTTCTTC. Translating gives CASSSGQGDEQFF.

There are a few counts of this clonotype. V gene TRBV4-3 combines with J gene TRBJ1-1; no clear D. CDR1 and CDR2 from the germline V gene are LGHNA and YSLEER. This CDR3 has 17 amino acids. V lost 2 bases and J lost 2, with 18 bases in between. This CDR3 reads CASSQHAVLGANTEAFF. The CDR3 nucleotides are TGCGCCAGCAGCCAACACGCGGTTTTGGGAGCCAACACTGAAGCTTTCTTT.

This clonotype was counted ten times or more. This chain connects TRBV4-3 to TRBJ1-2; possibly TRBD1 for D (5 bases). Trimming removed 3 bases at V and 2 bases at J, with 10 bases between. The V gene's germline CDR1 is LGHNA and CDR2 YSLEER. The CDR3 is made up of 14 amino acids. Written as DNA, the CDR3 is TGCGCCAGCAGCCATCAGGGAACCAACTATGGCTACACCTTC. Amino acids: CASSHQGTNYGYTF.

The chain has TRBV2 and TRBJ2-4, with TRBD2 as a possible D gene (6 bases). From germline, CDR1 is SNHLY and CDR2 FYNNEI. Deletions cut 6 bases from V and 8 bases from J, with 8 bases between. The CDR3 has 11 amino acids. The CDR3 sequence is CASRSGDIQYF. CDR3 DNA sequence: TGTGCCAGCAGATCGGGGGACATTCAGTACTTC.

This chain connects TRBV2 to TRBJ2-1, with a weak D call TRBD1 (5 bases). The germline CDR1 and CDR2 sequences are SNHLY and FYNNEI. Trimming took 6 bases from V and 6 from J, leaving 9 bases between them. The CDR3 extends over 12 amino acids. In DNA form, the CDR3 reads TGTGCCAGCAGCGGAGACAGCAATGAGCAGTTCTTC. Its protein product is CASSGDSNEQFF.

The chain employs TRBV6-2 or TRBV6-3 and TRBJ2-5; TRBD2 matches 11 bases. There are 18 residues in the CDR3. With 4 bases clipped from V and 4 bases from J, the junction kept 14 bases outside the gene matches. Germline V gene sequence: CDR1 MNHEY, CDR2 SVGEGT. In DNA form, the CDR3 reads TGTGCCAGCAGTTTGTGGAAACTAGCGGGGGAACGAGGAGAGACCCAGTACTTC. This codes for CASSLWKLAGERGETQYF.

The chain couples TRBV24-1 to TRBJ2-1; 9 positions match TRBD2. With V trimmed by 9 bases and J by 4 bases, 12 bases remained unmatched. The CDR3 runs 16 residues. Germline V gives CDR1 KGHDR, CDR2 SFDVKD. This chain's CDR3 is CATGGRAGGLYNEQFF. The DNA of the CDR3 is TGTGCCACCGGAGGTAGAGCGGGGGGCCTTTACAATGAGCAGTTCTTC.

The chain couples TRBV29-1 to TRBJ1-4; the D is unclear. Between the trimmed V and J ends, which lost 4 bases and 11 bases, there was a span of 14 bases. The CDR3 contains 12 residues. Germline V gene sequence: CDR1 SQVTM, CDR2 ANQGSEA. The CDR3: CSVVSQVGKLFF. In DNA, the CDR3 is TGCAGCGTTGTTTCTCAGGTCGGCAAACTGTTTTTT.

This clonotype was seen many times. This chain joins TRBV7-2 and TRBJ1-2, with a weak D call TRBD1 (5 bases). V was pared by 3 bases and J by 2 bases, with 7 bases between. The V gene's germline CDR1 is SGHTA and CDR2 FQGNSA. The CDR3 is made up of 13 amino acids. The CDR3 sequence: CASSLDKNYGYTF. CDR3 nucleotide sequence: TGTGCCAGCAGCTTGGACAAGAACTATGGCTACACCTTC.

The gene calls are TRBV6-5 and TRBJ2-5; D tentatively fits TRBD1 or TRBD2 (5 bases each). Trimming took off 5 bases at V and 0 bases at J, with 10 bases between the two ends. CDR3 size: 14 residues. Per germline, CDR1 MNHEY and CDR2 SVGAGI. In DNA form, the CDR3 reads TGTGCCAGCAGTCTACCGGGACACCAAGAGACCCAGTACTTC. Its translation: CASSLPGHQETQYF.

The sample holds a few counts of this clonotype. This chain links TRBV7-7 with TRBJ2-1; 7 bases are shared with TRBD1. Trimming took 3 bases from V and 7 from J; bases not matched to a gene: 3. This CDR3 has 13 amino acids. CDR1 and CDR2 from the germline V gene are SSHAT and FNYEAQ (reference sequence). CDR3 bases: TGTGCCAGCAGCTTCACAGGGGTGAATGAGCAGTTCTTC. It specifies CASSFTGVNEQFF.

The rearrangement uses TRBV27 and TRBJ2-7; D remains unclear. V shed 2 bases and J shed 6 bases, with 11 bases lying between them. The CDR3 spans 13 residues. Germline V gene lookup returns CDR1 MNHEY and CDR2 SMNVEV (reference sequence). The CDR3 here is CASSLNRVSEQYF. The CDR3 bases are TGTGCCAGCAGTTTAAATAGAGTTTCCGAGCAGTACTTC.

This CDR3 reads CAISEFGLAEDTQYF. The CDR3, as DNA: TGTGCCATCAGTGAATTCGGGCTAGCGGAAGATACGCAGTATTTT. V is TRBV10-3 and J is TRBJ2-3; 7 bases align to TRBD2. Germline CDR1 and CDR2: ENHRY and SYGVKD. Trimming cost V 3 bases and J 5 bases; bases outside gene matches: 8. This CDR3 is 15 amino acids long.

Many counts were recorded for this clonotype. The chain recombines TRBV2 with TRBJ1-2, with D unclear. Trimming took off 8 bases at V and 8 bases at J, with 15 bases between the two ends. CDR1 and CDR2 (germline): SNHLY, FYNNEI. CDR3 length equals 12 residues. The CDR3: CASGWTLGGYTF. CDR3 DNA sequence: TGTGCCAGCGGATGGACTTTGGGGGGCTACACCTTC.

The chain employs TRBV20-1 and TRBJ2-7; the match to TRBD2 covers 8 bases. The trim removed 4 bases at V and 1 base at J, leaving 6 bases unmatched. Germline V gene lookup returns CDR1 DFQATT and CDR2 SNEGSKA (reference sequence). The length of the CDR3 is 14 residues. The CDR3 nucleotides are TGCAGTGCTACAATAGCGGGGAGGTCCTACGAGCAGTACGTC. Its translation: CSATIAGRSYEQYV.

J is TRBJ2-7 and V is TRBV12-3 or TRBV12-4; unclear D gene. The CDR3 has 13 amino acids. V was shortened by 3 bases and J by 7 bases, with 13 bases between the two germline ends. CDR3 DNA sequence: TGTGCCAGCAGTTTGGGAAGGTTGGGAGAGCAGTACTTC. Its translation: CASSLGRLGEQYF.

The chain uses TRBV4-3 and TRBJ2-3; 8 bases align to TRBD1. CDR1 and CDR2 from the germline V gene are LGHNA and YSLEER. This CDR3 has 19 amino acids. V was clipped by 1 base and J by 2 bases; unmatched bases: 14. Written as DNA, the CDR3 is TGCGCCAGCAGCCAAGCGATTTATGGGCGGACAGGGCACACAGATACGCAGTATTTT. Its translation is CASSQAIYGRTGHTDTQYF.